Below, 4 T cell receptor beta chains from the same sample are listed, as sequenced in a study of T-cell reconstitution after alpha-beta-depleted transplantation in children. It was with unique molecular identifiers that the TCRbeta library was prepared. TCRdb reanalysed the PCR reads using MiXCR and keeps one entry per CDR3 protein. The table lists about 980,000 distinct CDR3 sequences, around 30% of them singletons. Sequencing used PBMCs, mostly from graft donor cells, obtained 360 days after TCRalphabeta/CD19-depleted stem cell transplant. The receptors derive from a boy younger than two who had a stem cell transplant for SCID, so the T cells may come from the graft donor.

As DNA, the CDR3 is TGCGCCAGCCTCCCGGGGAGCGAGGGGACAGATACGCAGTATTTT. Translated: CASLPGSEGTDTQYF. J is TRBJ2-3 and V is TRBV5-1; D could derive from TRBD1 or TRBD2 (5 bases each). The CDR3 runs 15 residues. Germline CDR1 SGHRS, CDR2 YFSETQ. Trimming pared 7 bases from V and 3 bases from J, leaving 18 bases between.

This clonotype was counted between two and nine times. The chain employs TRBV4-1 and TRBJ2-3, with D unclear. The CDR3 runs 15 residues. In germline, CDR1 is MGHRA, CDR2 YSYEKL. Trimming stripped 1 base from V and 1 base from J, with 9 bases between. DNA for the CDR3: TGCGCCAGCAGCCAAGTCCCTAGGGGCACAGATACGCAGTATTTT. This gives the protein CASSQVPRGTDTQYF.

The chain links TRBV7-9 to TRBJ2-3; D may match TRBD1 or TRBD2 (5 bases each). V was trimmed by 3 bases and J by 2 bases, leaving 12 bases between them. Germline values: CDR1 SEHNR, CDR2 FQNEAQ (reference sequence). This CDR3 has 15 residues. This chain's CDR3 is CASSFYLGATDTQYF. Here the CDR3 DNA reads TGTGCCAGCAGCTTTTATCTCGGGGCCACAGATACGCAGTATTTT.

This clonotype has a handful of counts. The rearrangement joins TRBV5-1 to TRBJ2-1, with a tentative D call TRBD2 (6 bases). Germline V gene sequence: CDR1 SGHRS, CDR2 YFSETQ. CDR3 length: 17 residues. V was clipped by 6 bases and J by 0 bases, with 19 bases between them. The CDR3 region has the DNA TGCGCCAGCACCCTCCCTTGGCTAGCGAGCTCCTACAATGAGCAGTTCTTC. Translation gives CASTLPWLASSYNEQFF.